One sample yielded the 9 T cell receptor beta chains listed below, sequenced in a study of OX40 agonist ivuxolimab in advanced cancers. Profiled with immunoSEQ multiplex PCR; TCRdb holds only in-frame clones, not every one. The repertoire holds about 98,000 clones, with around nine tenths as singletons. Sample: CD4+ or CD8+ T cells sorted from blood, taken in a trial of the OX40 agonist ivuxolimab. These receptors were collected from an adult with an advanced solid tumor such as melanoma, head and neck, liver or kidney cancer.

V usage is TRBV15 and J usage is TRBJ2-7; D is possibly TRBD1 or TRBD2 (5 bases each). CDR3 size: 16 residues. Trimming cost V 0 bases and J 6 bases, with 18 bases left between them. Germline assignment: CDR1 LNHNV and CDR2 YYDKDF (reference sequence). The CDR3 DNA sequence: TGTGCCACCAGCAGAGATCCCAAGAGAGGGGTGGGCGAGCAGTACTTC. This codes for CATSRDPKRGVGEQYF. The variable domain in full, completed from reference TRBV15 and TRBJ2-7, reads DAMVIQNPRYQVTQFGKPVTLSCSQTLNHNVMYWYQQKSSQAPKLLFHYYDKDFNNEADTPDNFQSRRPNTSFCFLDIRSPGLGDTAMYLCATSRDPKRGVGEQYFGPGTRLTVT.

This clone was counted a few times. The chain combines TRBV2 with TRBJ2-7, with TRBD1 as a possible D gene (6 bases). Looked up from germline, CDR1 is SNHLY and CDR2 is FYNNEI. This CDR3 has 12 amino acids. V gave up 11 bases and J gave up 0 bases, with 11 bases separating them. The CDR3 bases are TGTGCCGCGGAGGACAGCTCCTACGAGCAGTACTTC. It is translated as CAAEDSSYEQYF.

The chain couples TRBV2 to TRBJ1-4; perhaps TRBD1 as D (5 bases). Germline V gene lookup returns CDR1 SNHLY and CDR2 FYNNEI. Trimming left V 6 bases short and J 5 bases short, with 16 bases between. CDR3 length: 15 amino acids. The CDR3 nucleotides read TGTGCCAGCAGGAGAGGGACGGGCCTGAATGAAAAACTGTTTTTT. The encoded protein is CASRRGTGLNEKLFF.

The rearrangement uses TRBV11-2 and TRBJ2-7, with a tentative D call TRBD2 (5 bases). Per germline, CDR1 SGHAT and CDR2 FQNNGV. This CDR3 has 15 residues. Trimming cost V 5 bases and J 0 bases, with 14 bases left between them. The CDR3 sequence: CASSPSGKASYEQYF. CDR3 in DNA: TGTGCCAGCAGCCCCTCGGGGAAAGCCTCCTACGAGCAGTACTTC.

V usage is TRBV7-8 and J usage is TRBJ1-5, with D possibly matching TRBD1 (5 bases). CDR3 size: 18 residues. The V gene's germline CDR1 is SGHVS and CDR2 FQNEAQ. V lost 0 bases to trimming and J lost 7 bases, with 22 bases between them. The CDR3 bases are TGTGCCAGCAGCTTAGCGGGTTCCCTGGGGGGAGAGGACCAGCCCCAGCATTTT. Its protein product is CASSLAGSLGGEDQPQHF.

The DNA of the CDR3 is TGTGCCAGCAGCACCCGGACTAGCGGCACCTACGAGCAGTACTTC. It yields the protein CASSTRTSGTYEQYF. The J gene is TRBJ2-7, the V gene TRBV7-2, with 10 bases that match TRBD2. Trimming cost V 5 bases and J 2 bases; bases outside gene matches: 6. Germline loops: CDR1 SGHTA, CDR2 FQGNSA. The CDR3 loop spans 15 amino acids.

This chain connects TRBV5-4 to TRBJ2-2, with 7 positions matching TRBD2. With V trimmed by 3 bases and J by 6 bases, 8 bases remained unmatched. This CDR3 has 15 residues. Germline V gene lookup returns CDR1 SGHNT and CDR2 YYREEE (reference sequence). In DNA form, the CDR3 reads TGTGCCAGCAGCTGGGGGGGAGTAACAGCCGGGGAGCTGTTTTTT. It is translated as CASSWGGVTAGELFF.

The chain is built from TRBV7-2 and TRBJ1-1; 8 nucleotides align to TRBD1. This CDR3 contains 14 residues. Germline V gives CDR1 SGHTA, CDR2 FQGNSA. J lost 3 bases, V lost 9 bases, and 9 bases had no gene match. In DNA, the CDR3 is TGTGCCAGTGGACGGGACAGGAGCTACACTGAAGCTTTCTTT. Its translation: CASGRDRSYTEAFF.

The rearrangement links TRBV28 to TRBJ1-2; D unclear. The germline gives CDR1 MDHEN, CDR2 SYDVKM. Trimming shortened V by 5 bases and J by 7 bases, and 8 bases separated the two germline ends. This CDR3 contains 11 residues. The CDR3 bases are TGTGCCAGCAGTAATTCTGGTGGCTACACCTTC. Translation: CASSNSGGYTF.